This TCR beta chain was observed in a study of metastatic and nonmetastatic thyroid tumors. Study at large: Repertoires from blood and tumor or nodule tissue of malignant and benign thyroid patients were compared. Study-level points and caveats: For both blood and tumor, malignant thyroid tumors reportedly showed significantly higher TCR beta diversity than benign nodules did.

Original processing notes: The authors used CDR3 differences across clinicopathological groups to build a distant-metastasis classifier for papillary thyroid cancer. Via MiXCR, TCRdb re-called the PCR reads. These V and J calls rely on TCRdb rather than the paper's analysis. The table shows 7,000 to 10,000 clones, with less than 30% occurring only once. This clone was seen many times. Its antigen is as yet unknown. There were no patients who had received any treatment before thyroid surgery. CDR1 is DFQATT and CDR2 is SNEGSKA in the germline V gene (reference sequence). V dropped 7 bases and J dropped 1 base, with 10 bases sitting between them. The CDR3 is 12 residues long.

This TCR was recovered from a female donor with papillary thyroid cancer or a benign thyroid nodule (not recorded which). Some clones in this sample may be carry-over from other donors' samples. V usage is TRBV20-1 and J usage is TRBJ1-1; no firm D call. Sequencing was carried out using tumor tissue. The CDR3 DNA follows: TGCAGTGTTACGGGCCCGAACACTGAAGCTTTCTTT. It is translated as CSVTGPNTEAFF.